One sample yielded the 26 T cell receptor beta chains listed below, sequenced in a study of early T cells in non-severe SARS-CoV-2 infection. Using its own MiXCR run on the 5' RACE reads, TCRdb lists one record per CDR3 protein. The repertoire has tens of thousands of distinct CDR3 sequences, roughly 5.7% of them found once; the top ten carry approximately 25%. The sequencing input was whole blood. Receptors originate from an adult who was a healthcare worker with PCR-confirmed SARS-CoV-2 infection or an uninfected control (not recorded which).

CDR3 coding DNA: TGTGCCAGCAGCGTAGACGGGGCGAACGAGCAGTACTTC. Its protein product is CASSVDGANEQYF. The gene calls are TRBV9 and TRBJ2-7; D tentatively fits TRBD1 or TRBD2 (5 bases each). CDR1 SGDLS and CDR2 YYNGEE come from the germline V gene. V dropped 0 bases and J dropped 5 bases, with 9 bases sitting between them. This CDR3 contains 13 residues.

This chain joins TRBV5-1 and TRBJ2-2; 15 bases match TRBD2. The CDR3 extends over 17 amino acids. The V gene end was trimmed by 4 bases and the J gene end by 5 bases; junction bases not matched to a gene: 6. Germline-derived CDR1 and CDR2 are SGHRS and YFSETQ. CDR3 sequence (DNA): TGCGCCAGCAGCACCCCCGGGACTAGCGGGAGGACCGGGGAGCTGTTTTTT. It translates to CASSTPGTSGRTGELFF.

In this sample, this clonotype turned up many times. The CDR3, as DNA: TGTGCCAGCAGCCCGCTGGCGAGCCAAGAGACCCAGTACTTC. This encodes CASSPLASQETQYF. This rearrangement joins TRBV14 to TRBJ2-5, with D uncertain. The V gene's germline CDR1 is SGHDN and CDR2 FVKESK. Trimming left V 4 bases short and J 1 base short, with 10 bases between. The CDR3 extends over 14 amino acids.

V gene TRBV11-2 combines with J gene TRBJ2-7; D unresolved. The V gene lost 5 bases and the J gene lost 3 bases, with 14 bases spanning the gap. CDR1 and CDR2 (germline): SGHAT, FQNNGV. This CDR3 spans 14 amino acids. The CDR3: CASSVGGSNYEQYF. The CDR3 nucleotides read TGTGCCAGCAGCGTGGGCGGCTCGAACTACGAGCAGTACTTC.

This clonotype was observed a single time. DNA of the CDR3: TGTGCCAGTAACCCTAGCGGCCCGAGCTCCTACAATGAGCAGTTCTTC. Translated: CASNPSGPSSYNEQFF. V gene TRBV19 combines with J gene TRBJ2-1; 7 nucleotides agree with TRBD2. There are 16 residues in the CDR3. The germline V gene has CDR1 LNHDA and CDR2 SQIVND (reference sequence). Trimming at V came to 7 bases and at J to 0 bases, leaving 9 bases not matched to a gene.

Ten or more counts support this clonotype. The rearrangement joins TRBV25-1 to TRBJ2-5; D perhaps matches TRBD2 (6 bases). V was clipped by 4 bases and J by 3 bases, with 12 bases between them. The CDR3 is made up of 14 amino acids. Germline lookup yields CDR1 MGHDK and CDR2 SYGVNS. In DNA, the CDR3 is TGTGCCAGCAGTGTCTCCGGGACTGAAGAGACCCAGTACTTC. This encodes CASSVSGTEETQYF.

This clonotype was recorded many times. The chain joins TRBV11-3 to TRBJ2-1; possibly TRBD1 for D (6 bases). Trimming left V 5 bases short and J 6 bases short, with 20 bases between. Germline loops: CDR1 SGHNT, CDR2 YENEEA. There are 16 residues in the CDR3. For the CDR3, the DNA is TGTGCCAGCAGCGGCCCGGGACACCCTGGGAGCAATGAGCAGTTCTTC. Translation gives CASSGPGHPGSNEQFF.

This clonotype was observed a few times. The chain uses TRBV6-6 and TRBJ2-1, with D perhaps matching TRBD2 (6 bases). CDR1 MNHNY and CDR2 SVGAGI come from the germline V gene (reference sequence). Trimming pared 9 bases from V and 2 bases from J, leaving 11 bases between. The CDR3 consists of 13 residues. The CDR3 DNA reads TGTGCCAGTGGGACTGGAACCTACAATGAGCAGTTCTTC. It codes for CASGTGTYNEQFF.

The chain uses TRBV5-1 and TRBJ2-1, with D maybe TRBD1 (6 bases). Germline V lookup: CDR1 SGHRS, CDR2 YFSETQ. This CDR3 is built from 13 residues. V lost 2 bases, J lost 8 bases, and 11 bases lay in between. This CDR3 is CASSFSGTHEQFF. For the CDR3, the DNA is TGCGCCAGCAGCTTTTCGGGGACACATGAGCAGTTCTTC.

This clonotype showed up many times. The junction departs from the called germline gene at one end, perhaps through a read error. The J gene is TRBJ2-1, the V gene TRBV20-1; TRBD2 matches 9 bases. The CDR3 runs 16 residues. Germline CDR1 reads DFQATT; CDR2 reads SNEGSKA (reference sequence). The CDR3 spells CSAKNSREGVYNEQFF. The CDR3 nucleotides read TGCAGTGCCAAGAATTCGCGGGAGGGGGTCTACAATGAACAGTTCTTC.

CDR3 DNA: TGTGCCAGCAGTTACTCGGGACTCCCCGAAGAGACCCAGTACTTC. Protein sequence: CASSYSGLPEETQYF. The chain links TRBV6-5 to TRBJ2-5; possibly TRBD2 for D (6 bases). This CDR3 contains 15 residues. In germline, CDR1 is MNHEY, CDR2 SVGAGI. V was cut by 0 bases and J by 3 bases, with 11 bases left in between.

The V gene is TRBV24-1, the J gene TRBJ2-1; TRBD2 matches at 9 bases. The CDR3 consists of 16 residues. The germline CDR1 and CDR2 sequences are KGHDR and SFDVKD. V was pared by 5 bases and J by 9 bases, with 13 bases of the junction left unmatched. CDR3 nucleotide sequence: TGTGCCACCAGTGGCCTACGGATAGCGGGAGCGGGTGAGCAGTTCTTC. This sequence encodes CATSGLRIAGAGEQFF.

The chain carries TRBV21-1 and TRBJ2-7; the table gives TRBD1 as D, unverified against the DNA. TRBV21-1 is recorded as a pseudogene. CDR3 length equals 15 residues. The chain's CDR3 is CASSKSARGTYEQYF. The CDR3 nucleotides read TGTGCCAGCAGCAAATCGGCCAGGGGGACCTACGAGCAGTACTTC.

This clonotype has at least ten counts. Here the CDR3 DNA reads TGTGCCAGCAGTACAGGGTCGGCCGCTCAGCCCCAGCATTTT. Amino acid sequence: CASSTGSAAQPQHF. V and J are TRBV12-3 or TRBV12-4 and TRBJ1-5; D might be TRBD1 (6 bases). CDR3 length equals 14 residues. Deletions cut 5 bases from V and 6 bases from J, with 14 bases between.

This clonotype showed up many times. This chain connects TRBV6-1 to TRBJ1-5, with 7 nucleotides matching TRBD1. Per germline, CDR1 MNHNS and CDR2 SASEGT. After removal of 6 bases from V and 7 bases from J, the junction contained 21 bases not matched to a gene. The CDR3 extends over 18 amino acids. CDR3 DNA sequence: TGTGCCAGCAGGGGAGGAGGAGGGGGCAATGCCCGGGGCCAGCCCCAGCATTTT. Translating gives CASRGGGGGNARGQPQHF.

In this sample, this clonotype turned up many times. The J gene is TRBJ1-5, the V gene TRBV30; D uncertain. The CDR3 totals 13 residues. CDR1 GTSNPN and CDR2 SVGIG come from the germline V gene (reference sequence). Trimming shortened V by 0 bases and J by 4 bases, and 7 bases separated the two germline ends. The CDR3 reads CAWSVLRNQPQHF. The CDR3 coding sequence is TGTGCCTGGAGTGTACTGAGAAATCAGCCCCAGCATTTT.

Judged by abundance, this clonotype is medium-sized. CDR3 amino acids: CASSAGGNQPQHF. DNA of the CDR3: TGTGCCAGCAGTGCAGGGGGCAATCAGCCCCAGCATTTT. The gene calls are TRBV12-3 or TRBV12-4 and TRBJ1-5, with a possible D match to TRBD1 (6 bases). The length of the CDR3 is 13 residues. V lost 5 bases and J 2 bases, leaving 7 bases between the germline ends.

This clonotype came up many times. The rearrangement links TRBV29-1 to TRBJ2-3, with D unresolved. This CDR3 contains 12 residues. CDR1 and CDR2 (germline): SQVTM, ANQGSEA. Trimming pared 7 bases from V and 0 bases from J, leaving 8 bases between. The CDR3 nucleotides read TGCAGCGCTAGACTTAGCACAGATACGCAGTATTTT. It encodes CSARLSTDTQYF.

The table lists this clonotype with a few counts. The chain couples TRBV5-1 to TRBJ1-1; D may be TRBD1 (5 bases). V was clipped by 4 bases and J by 0 bases, with 10 bases between them. From germline, CDR1 is SGHRS and CDR2 YFSETQ. The CDR3 runs 14 residues. The CDR3 is CASSLTALNTEAFF. The CDR3 bases are TGCGCCAGCAGCCTGACAGCGTTGAACACTGAAGCTTTCTTT. Full variable domain (outside the CDR3, taken from reference TRBV5-1 and TRBJ1-1): KAGVTQTPRYLIKTRGQQVTLSCSPISGHRSVSWYQQTPGQGLQFLFEYFSETQRNKGNFPGRFSGRQFSNSRSEMNVSTLELGDSALYLCASSLTALNTEAFFGQGTRLTVV.

Many counts were recorded for this clonotype. The chain combines TRBV10-1 with TRBJ1-5; D not resolved. Looked up from germline, CDR1 is WNHNN and CDR2 is SYGVQD (reference sequence). The CDR3 contains 12 residues. The V end was cut by 8 bases, the J end by 5 bases, with 10 bases between. Here the CDR3 reads CASLVRDQPQHF. In DNA, the CDR3 is TGCGCCAGCCTGGTTAGGGATCAGCCCCAGCATTTT.

This clonotype came up many times. The chain joins TRBV5-1 to TRBJ2-1; TRBD2 matches 11 bases. Germline-derived CDR1 and CDR2 are SGHRS and YFSETQ. The length of the CDR3 is 16 residues. After removal of 4 bases from V and 3 bases from J, the junction contained 6 bases not matched to a gene. The CDR3 loop reads CASSNVAGGFYNEQFF. CDR3 sequence (DNA): TGCGCCAGCAGCAACGTAGCGGGAGGGTTCTACAATGAGCAGTTCTTC.

In this sample, this clonotype turned up a few times. This chain links TRBV5-6 with TRBJ1-1; TRBD1 might be the D (5 bases). V was cut by 2 bases and J by 9 bases, with 11 bases left in between. The length of the CDR3 is 12 residues. The germline CDR1 and CDR2 sequences are SGHDT and YYEEEE. The CDR3 here is CASSFGTAKAFF. As DNA, the CDR3 is TGTGCCAGCAGCTTCGGGACGGCAAAAGCTTTCTTT.

This clonotype has ten or more counts. The chain combines TRBV27 with TRBJ1-1, with 11 bases identical to TRBD1. After removal of 4 bases from V and 3 bases from J, the junction contained 7 bases not matched to a gene. Germline lookup yields CDR1 MNHEY and CDR2 SMNVEV (reference sequence). The CDR3 loop spans 16 amino acids. CDR3 bases: TGTGCCAGCAGTTCATGGACAGGGGGCGAGGACACTGAAGCTTTCTTT. Amino acid sequence: CASSSWTGGEDTEAFF.

This clonotype ranks as medium-sized. V gene TRBV7-8 combines with J gene TRBJ1-4; 7 bases fit TRBD1. Trimming cost V 4 bases and J 8 bases; bases outside gene matches: 10. The CDR3 covers 15 residues. The germline gives CDR1 SGHVS, CDR2 FQNEAQ. The CDR3 reads CASSSLQGREEKLFF. The CDR3, as DNA: TGTGCCAGCAGCTCGTTACAGGGGCGAGAGGAAAAACTGTTTTTT.

This clonotype was picked up many times. CDR3 residues: CSASRGAGSQETQYF. The CDR3 nucleotides are TGCAGTGCTAGTAGGGGGGCGGGGTCACAAGAGACCCAGTACTTC. The chain is built from TRBV20-1 and TRBJ2-5; possibly TRBD1 or TRBD2 for D (6 bases each). This CDR3 is 15 amino acids long. The V end was cut by 3 bases, the J end by 2 bases, with 16 bases between. Per germline, CDR1 DFQATT and CDR2 SNEGSKA (reference sequence).

This clonotype was counted many times. The rearrangement links TRBV20-1 to TRBJ2-5; no clear D gene. CDR1 DFQATT and CDR2 SNEGSKA come from the germline V gene (reference sequence). The CDR3 consists of 15 residues. The V and J ends lost 5 bases and 2 bases respectively, with 18 bases between them. In DNA, the CDR3 is TGCAGTGCTCCGTCCAGGAGACCGAATCAAGAGACCCAGTACTTC. Residues: CSAPSRRPNQETQYF.